These T cell receptor beta chains were read from a single sample in a study of blood T cell repertoires in COVID-19. The repertoire was sequenced with immunoSEQ multiplex PCR; TCRdb's copy has only in-frame clones and lacks some. Found here are 70,000 to 85,000 clones, 82% of them singletons; the top ten hold roughly 22%. The specimen sequenced was peripheral blood. These receptors were taken from a human donor in a cohort sampled during active COVID-19. Each CDR3 is given with its conserved first and last residue. D genes are given only for firm matches. Part of the rows lack a size; the others show once, few, many or a class for expanded clones.

abundance | d_gene | j_gene | len | v_gene | CDR3aa | CDR3nt
NA | NA | TRBJ2-7 | 14 | TRBV6-5 | CATRGRLGAGEQYF | TGTGCCACCAGGGGAAGGCTGGGGGCCGGGGAGCAGTACTTC
NA | TRBD1 | TRBJ1-2 | 15 | TRBV28 | CASSSTGVKGYGYTF | TGTGCCAGCAGTTCGACAGGGGTTAAGGGCTATGGCTACACCTTC
NA | TRBD2 | TRBJ2-1 | 16 | TRBV5-1 | CASSGTSGGAYNEQFF | TGCGCCAGCAGCGGGACTAGCGGGGGGGCCTACAATGAGCAGTTCTTC
NA | TRBD1 | TRBJ2-2 | 15 | TRBV5-1 | CASSLGQGASGELFF | TGCGCCAGCAGCTTGGGGCAGGGGGCCTCCGGGGAGCTGTTTTTT
NA | TRBD2 | TRBJ2-3 | 19 | TRBV20-1 | CSASGPRLSGDSVTDTQYF | TGCAGTGCTAGTGGGCCTCGATTGAGCGGGGACTCCGTCACAGATACGCAGTATTTT
NA | TRBD1 | TRBJ1-2 | 18 | TRBV5-4 | CASRDDRDRGWANYGYTF | TGTGCCAGCAGGGACGACCGGGACAGGGGTTGGGCTAACTATGGCTACACCTTC
NA | NA | TRBJ1-4 | 16 | TRBV4-2 | CASSLTIVATNEKLFF | TGTGCCAGCAGCCTCACGATTGTAGCAACTAATGAAAAACTGTTTTTT
NA | NA | TRBJ2-7 | 15 | TRBV28 | CASRPRDKRLSPQYF | TGTGCCAGCCGACCCCGGGACAAACGTCTATCCCCTCAGTACTTC
NA | NA | TRBJ1-5 | 15 | TRBV28 | CASSLYRRINQPQHF | TGTGCCAGCAGTTTATACAGACGGATTAATCAGCCCCAGCATTTT
NA | NA | TRBJ1-2 | 16 | TRBV6-1 | CASSERGGGLHPGYTF | TGTGCCAGCAGTGAAAGAGGGGGGGGCCTACATCCTGGCTACACCTTC
NA | NA | TRBJ2-1 | 14 | TRBV6-5 | CASSQSTSYNEQFF | TGTGCCAGCAGCCAGAGCACTAGCTACAATGAGCAGTTCTTC
NA | NA | TRBJ1-4 | 15 | TRBV4-1 | CASSQDPGTNEKLFF | TGCGCCAGCAGCCAAGACCCGGGGACTAATGAAAAACTGTTTTTT
NA | NA | TRBJ2-1 | 18 | TRBV2 | CASSEGGRASASYNEQFF | TGTGCCAGCAGTGAAGGTGGCAGGGCCTCCGCCTCCTACAATGAGCAGTTCTTC
NA | NA | TRBJ2-3 | 16 | TRBV21-1 | CASSLILPGRTNTQYF | TGTGCCAGCAGCTTAATTCTGCCGGGTCGAACGAATACGCAGTATTTT
few | TRBD1 | TRBJ1-2 | 15 | TRBV4-2 | CASSSLTGPSYGYTF | TGTGCCAGCAGCTCCTTGACAGGGCCCTCCTATGGCTACACCTTC
NA | TRBD1 | TRBJ1-1 | 13 | TRBV6-6 | CASSAQGRTEAFF | TGTGCCAGCAGCGCACAGGGGCGCACTGAAGCTTTCTTT
once | TRBD1 | TRBJ1-1 | 17 | TRBV9 | CASSTSQQGSGFTEAFF | TGTGCCAGCAGCACGAGCCAACAGGGGAGTGGATTCACTGAAGCTTTCTTT